The 22 T cell receptor beta chains listed next were all sequenced from one sample in a study of blood T cell repertoires in COVID-19. Some clones are missing from TCRdb's copy, which holds only in-frame ones; the method was immunoSEQ multiplex PCR. This table holds over 600,000 clones, 70% to 90% found once. The sample taken for sequencing was peripheral blood. These receptors were obtained from a woman aged 18-30 years with acute or convalescent COVID-19.

The CDR3 region is CATSDSGGPNTEAFF. The CDR3 DNA is TGTGCCACCAGTGATTCAGGGGGACCTAACACTGAAGCTTTCTTT. This chain joins TRBV24-1 and TRBJ1-1, with 7 positions matching TRBD1. Germline loops: CDR1 KGHDR, CDR2 SFDVKD. Trimming took 2 bases from V and 2 from J; bases not matched to a gene: 4. CDR3 length equals 15 residues.

The rearrangement joins TRBV30 to TRBJ1-3, with D possibly matching TRBD1 (5 bases). CDR3 length equals 16 residues. V lost 7 bases and J 3 bases, leaving 22 bases between the germline ends. Germline assignment: CDR1 GTSNPN and CDR2 SVGIG (reference sequence). CDR3 sequence: CASSLPQGGSGNTIYF. DNA for the CDR3: TGTGCCTCGTCATTGCCCCAGGGAGGAAGTGGAAACACCATATATTTT.

This rearrangement joins TRBV3-1 (or the pseudogene TRBV3-2) to TRBJ1-2; TRBD1 aligns across 9 bases. Germline loops: CDR1 LGHDT, CDR2 YNNKEL (reference sequence). The CDR3 totals 18 residues. The V gene end was trimmed by 2 bases and the J gene end by 2 bases; junction bases not matched to a gene: 12. This CDR3 reads CASSQIPHRDRVNYGYTF. The DNA for the CDR3 is TGTGCCAGCAGCCAAATACCCCACCGGGACAGGGTCAACTATGGCTACACCTTC.

This chain links TRBV2 with TRBJ2-7, with 7 bases that match TRBD1. CDR3 size: 11 residues. CDR1 SNHLY and CDR2 FYNNEI come from the germline V gene. V was pared by 7 bases and J by 7 bases, with 4 bases of the junction left unmatched. CDR3 amino acids: CASMTGFEQYF. For the CDR3, the DNA is TGTGCCAGCATGACAGGGTTTGAGCAGTACTTC.

The chain employs TRBV19 and TRBJ2-3; D is perhaps TRBD2 (5 bases). CDR1 and CDR2 from the germline V gene are LNHDA and SQIVND (reference sequence). CDR3 size: 17 residues. Between the trimmed V and J ends, which lost 7 bases and 3 bases, there was a span of 23 bases. CDR3 residues: CASTYGGSYLGTDTQYF. The CDR3 DNA reads TGTGCCAGTACGTATGGAGGTTCCTACCTCGGGACAGATACGCAGTATTTT.

This sequence joins TRBV27 and TRBJ2-2, with 7 bases lining up with TRBD2. V dropped 6 bases and J dropped 1; count of bases not matched to a gene: 8. Germline CDR1 and CDR2: MNHEY and SMNVEV (reference sequence). The length of the CDR3 is 16 residues. The CDR3: CASRGSGGLNTGELFF. For the CDR3, the DNA is TGTGCCAGCAGGGGGTCGGGGGGTCTGAACACCGGGGAGCTGTTTTTT.

The rearrangement joins TRBV19 to TRBJ1-2, with D possibly being TRBD1 (6 bases). The length of the CDR3 is 14 residues. From germline, CDR1 is LNHDA and CDR2 SQIVND (reference sequence). Trimming removed 3 bases from V and 6 bases from J, with 14 bases in between. CDR3 residues: CASSIIRQAHGYTF. The CDR3 nucleotides are TGTGCCAGTAGTATTATTCGACAGGCCCATGGCTACACCTTC.

J is TRBJ1-3 and V is TRBV30, with D maybe TRBD1 (5 bases). Trimming cost V 2 bases and J 0 bases, with 14 bases left between them. This CDR3 is built from 16 residues. CDR1 is GTSNPN and CDR2 is SVGIG in the germline V gene (reference sequence). CDR3 DNA: TGTGCCTGGAGTTACCTACTGGACACCTCTGGAAACACCATATATTTT. As protein: CAWSYLLDTSGNTIYF.

This clone was recorded only once. The chain employs TRBV24-1 and TRBJ2-3; 9 nucleotides agree with TRBD1. Per the germline V gene, CDR1 is KGHDR and CDR2 is SFDVKD. Trimming removed 9 bases from V and 4 bases from J; junction bases left unmatched: 10. The CDR3 is 15 amino acids. CDR3 DNA sequence: TGTGCCACCCGAGAGGGGACAGGGCCACCAGATACGCAGTATTTT. Residues: CATREGTGPPDTQYF.

The CDR3, as DNA: TGTGCCAGCAGCGGGGGACTAGCGGGGATGACCGGGGAGCTGTTTTTT. It codes for CASSGGLAGMTGELFF. The V and J genes are TRBV9 and TRBJ2-2, with 13 bases lining up with TRBD2. CDR3 size: 16 residues. CDR1 and CDR2 (germline): SGDLS, YYNGEE. The J segment lost 5 bases and the V segment lost 3 bases, leaving 4 bases of the junction unmatched.

This clone was seen just once. The V call is TRBV2, the J call TRBJ1-1; D is ambiguous. Germline V gene lookup returns CDR1 SNHLY and CDR2 FYNNEI. V lost 5 bases and J 11 bases, leaving 12 bases between the germline ends. This CDR3 has 11 amino acids. CDR3 nucleotides: TGTGCCAGCAGTCGGGAGAGTGGGGCTTTCTTT. It translates to CASSRESGAFF.

The chain links TRBV18 to TRBJ1-6; D gene ambiguous. The CDR3 runs to 13 residues. V lost 3 bases to trimming and J lost 4 bases, with 4 bases between them. Per the germline V gene, CDR1 is KGHSH and CDR2 is LQKENI. CDR3 in DNA: TGTGCCAGCTCACCCCCGTATAATTCACCCCTCCACTTT. Translated: CASSPPYNSPLHF. The full variable domain, its missing parts supplied by reference TRBV18 and TRBJ1-6, is NAGVMQNPRHLVRRRGQEARLRCSPMKGHSHVYWYRQLPEEGLKFMVYLQKENIIDESGMPKERFSAEFPKEGPSILRIQQVVRGDSAAYFCASSPPYNSPLHFGNGTRLTVT.

The rearrangement links TRBV24-1 to TRBJ2-1; the match to TRBD1 covers 7 bases. V gave up 3 bases and J gave up 0 bases; unmatched junction bases: 7. CDR1 and CDR2 (germline): KGHDR, SFDVKD. The CDR3 loop spans 17 amino acids. As DNA, the CDR3 is TGTGCCACCAGTGATCGGGACAGACTATCCTCCTACAATGAGCAGTTCTTC. Translated, it gives CATSDRDRLSSYNEQFF.

The V call is TRBV29-1, the J call TRBJ1-5, with 9 bases identical to TRBD1. The J segment lost 7 bases and the V segment lost 4 bases, leaving 11 bases of the junction unmatched. This CDR3 is 15 amino acids long. Germline CDR1 is SQVTM and CDR2 is ANQGSEA. CDR3 protein: CSVGGSGTGTQPQHF. The CDR3 nucleotides are TGCAGCGTTGGGGGCTCCGGGACAGGGACCCAGCCCCAGCATTTT.

The gene calls are TRBV18 and TRBJ1-1; tentatively, D is TRBD1 (6 bases). The CDR3 covers 15 residues. Looked up from germline, CDR1 is KGHSH and CDR2 is LQKENI. Deletions cut 3 bases from V and 3 bases from J, with 14 bases between. CDR3 DNA sequence: TGTGCCAGCTCACCTCTACAGGGAAGGGACACTGAAGCTTTCTTT. It encodes CASSPLQGRDTEAFF.

This clone showed up just once. Other nucleotide sequences from this sample produce the same CDR3. The CDR3 sequence is CASSPGLNYGYTF. The CDR3 nucleotides are TGTGCCAGCAGCCCGGGATTGAACTATGGCTACACCTTC. This chain joins TRBV5-4 and TRBJ1-2; no definite D call. Trimming removed 4 bases from V and 2 bases from J, with 9 bases in between. Germline V gene lookup returns CDR1 SGHNT and CDR2 YYREEE (reference sequence). The CDR3 has 13 amino acids.

The V call is TRBV9, the J call TRBJ2-3, with D possibly TRBD2 on 5 matching bases. Germline V CDR1 and CDR2: SGDLS, YYNGEE. The CDR3 loop spans 14 amino acids. V lost 2 bases and J lost 2, with 9 bases in between. CDR3 residues: CASSVTGNTDTQYF. DNA for the CDR3: TGTGCCAGCAGCGTTACCGGGAACACAGATACGCAGTATTTT.

The J gene is TRBJ2-1, the V gene TRBV18; 7 bases map to TRBD2. The ends lost 3 bases at V and 7 bases at J; junction bases unmatched: 9. The CDR3 is 15 amino acids. CDR1 KGHSH and CDR2 LQKENI come from the germline V gene. The CDR3 DNA reads as TGTGCCAGCTCACCTCCTACGGGGGGAGCGAATGAGCAGTTCTTC. It specifies CASSPPTGGANEQFF. Together with reference TRBV18 and TRBJ2-1, the CDR3 gives the full variable domain: NAGVMQNPRHLVRRRGQEARLRCSPMKGHSHVYWYRQLPEEGLKFMVYLQKENIIDESGMPKERFSAEFPKEGPSILRIQQVVRGDSAAYFCASSPPTGGANEQFFGPGTRLTVL.

The chain couples TRBV9 to TRBJ1-2; 7 nucleotides line up with TRBD1. Per the germline V gene, CDR1 is SGDLS and CDR2 is YYNGEE. V was pared by 5 bases and J by 8 bases, with 15 bases of the junction left unmatched. This CDR3 has 15 residues. CDR3 sequence reads: CASSGWGQTLLGYTF. CDR3 coding DNA: TGTGCCAGCAGTGGCTGGGGACAGACACTTCTAGGCTACACCTTC.

The chain uses TRBV3-1 (or the pseudogene TRBV3-2) and TRBJ2-7, with 7 bases fitting TRBD1. The germline gives CDR1 LGHDT, CDR2 YNNKEL (reference sequence). The V segment lost 9 bases and the J segment 0 bases; nucleotides outside the gene matches: 2. This CDR3 has 12 amino acids. The CDR3 region has the DNA TGTGCCAGACAGGGGCACTCCTACGAGCAGTACTTC. Its protein is CARQGHSYEQYF.

The chain carries TRBV6-2 or TRBV6-3 and TRBJ2-2, with 8 bases matching TRBD1. Germline V gene data show CDR1 as MNHEY and CDR2 as SVGEGT. V dropped 0 bases and J dropped 6; count of bases not matched to a gene: 0. The CDR3 loop spans 14 amino acids. The CDR3 coding sequence is TGTGCCAGCAGTTACTCGACAGGGGCCGGGGAGCTGTTTTTT. Protein product: CASSYSTGAGELFF.

This chain joins TRBV19 and TRBJ2-7, with D perhaps matching TRBD1 (6 bases). The CDR3 spans 13 residues. Germline V CDR1 and CDR2: LNHDA, SQIVND (reference sequence). V lost 6 bases to trimming and J lost 0 bases, with 9 bases between them. The CDR3: CASSRGFSYEQYF. The CDR3 bases are TGTGCCAGTAGCAGGGGATTCTCCTACGAGCAGTACTTC.